The 10 T cell receptor beta chains in this list originate from one sample, sequenced in a study of blood T cell repertoires in COVID-19. Using immunoSEQ multiplex PCR, the repertoire was profiled, and TCRdb retains in-frame clones only, with some absent. This table holds tens of thousands of clones, approximately 86% found once. The sample was peripheral blood. These receptors came from a man between 40 and 49 years old with acute or convalescent COVID-19.

This clone was recorded only once. V and J are TRBV10-2 and TRBJ1-1; TRBD1 might be the D (6 bases). The CDR3 length is 15 residues. Trimming shortened V by 4 bases and J by 1 base, and 13 bases separated the two germline ends. Germline V lookup: CDR1 WSHSY, CDR2 SAAADI. CDR3 region: CASSGSGAGNTEAFF. The CDR3 DNA reads TGCGCCAGCAGTGGTTCAGGGGCTGGGAACACTGAAGCTTTCTTT.

The chain joins TRBV6-1 to TRBJ1-2, with D possibly being TRBD1 (5 bases). The CDR3 extends over 16 amino acids. Germline CDR1 MNHNS, CDR2 SASEGT. The germline V and J ends were trimmed by 1 base and 5 bases, with 17 bases remaining between them. CDR3 bases: TGTGCCAGCAGTGAAGGGTCGCGGAGGGACCGATATGGCTACACCTTC. Translated: CASSEGSRRDRYGYTF.

The chain uses TRBV5-1 and TRBJ2-1; TRBD1 might be the D (5 bases). V lost 0 bases and J lost 3, with 10 bases in between. CDR3 length: 15 residues. CDR1 is SGHRS and CDR2 is YFSETQ in the germline V gene. The CDR3 reads CASSLEGARYNEQFF. CDR3 nucleotide sequence: TGCGCCAGCAGCTTGGAAGGGGCGCGCTACAATGAGCAGTTCTTC.

The chain is built from TRBV2 and TRBJ1-2, with a possible D match to TRBD1 (5 bases). The CDR3 is 13 amino acids. Trimming stripped 5 bases from V and 8 bases from J, with 15 bases between. CDR1 and CDR2 from the germline V gene are SNHLY and FYNNEI. In DNA, the CDR3 is TGTGCCAGCAGTTATCAGGGTAGCCGCGGCTACACCTTC. Protein: CASSYQGSRGYTF.

The V call is TRBV24-1, the J call TRBJ2-3; TRBD1 aligns across 10 bases. V lost 5 bases, J lost 3 bases, and 1 base stayed unmatched. The CDR3 covers 14 residues. CDR1 and CDR2 from the germline V gene are KGHDR and SFDVKD. CDR3: CATSGDRGTDTQYF. Written as DNA, the CDR3 is TGTGCCACCAGTGGGGACAGGGGAACAGATACGCAGTATTTT.

CDR3 loop: CASSASGLAAQETQYF. Written as DNA, the CDR3 is TGTGCCAGTAGTGCCTCAGGACTAGCGGCCCAAGAGACCCAGTACTTC. J is TRBJ2-5 and V is TRBV19, with TRBD2 identical over 10 bases. Trimming at V came to 5 bases and at J to 1 base, leaving 7 bases not matched to a gene. This CDR3 has 16 residues. Germline CDR1 LNHDA, CDR2 SQIVND (reference sequence). The full variable domain, in which reference TRBV19 and TRBJ2-5 provide the parts outside the CDR3, is DGGITQSPKYLFRKEGQNVTLSCEQNLNHDAMYWYRQDPGQGLRLIYYSQIVNDFQKGDIAEGYSVSREKKESFPLTVTSAQKNPTAFYLCASSASGLAAQETQYFGPGTRLLVL.

The J gene is TRBJ1-5, the V gene TRBV4-1, with D possibly TRBD1 on 5 matching bases. The CDR3 is 13 amino acids. The germline V gene encodes CDR1 MGHRA and CDR2 YSYEKL. V lost 3 bases and J lost 8, with 11 bases in between. The CDR3 region is CASSQWGEEPQHF. CDR3 in DNA: TGCGCCAGCAGCCAGTGGGGCGAGGAGCCCCAGCATTTT.

The chain employs TRBV6-5 and TRBJ1-2, with a tentative D call TRBD1 (5 bases). Germline lookup yields CDR1 MNHEY and CDR2 SVGAGI. The length of the CDR3 is 13 residues. With 6 bases removed from V and 4 bases from J, the gap between germline ends came to 12 bases. The CDR3 DNA sequence: TGTGCCAGCAGATCGGACACTTCCTATGGCTACACCTTC. Translation: CASRSDTSYGYTF.

The rearrangement links TRBV28 to TRBJ1-1; 7 bases line up with TRBD1. The V segment lost 6 bases and the J segment 1 base; nucleotides outside the gene matches: 8. There are 15 residues in the CDR3. Germline CDR1 MDHEN, CDR2 SYDVKM. CDR3 DNA: TGTGCCAGCAGACGTACGACAGGGCCGAACACTGAAGCTTTCTTT. Translated: CASRRTTGPNTEAFF.

The rearrangement uses TRBV9 and TRBJ2-5, with TRBD1 matching over 10 bases. Germline CDR1 SGDLS, CDR2 YYNGEE. CDR3 length: 15 amino acids. After removal of 0 bases from V and 4 bases from J, the junction contained 3 bases not matched to a gene. The DNA for the CDR3 is TGTGCCAGCAGCGTAGGGGGGGACAGGGGAGAGACCCAGTACTTC. It specifies CASSVGGDRGETQYF.